The sample holds a few counts of the clone carrying this TCR beta chain. What it binds is not known. The DNA is left out, because the CDR3 cannot be placed on it with certainty; the CDR3 is given as TCRdb lists it. This sample was included in a study of naive and memory T cell subsets. The CDR3 is made up of 15 amino acids, end residues included. Germline V lookup: CDR1 SQVTM, CDR2 ANQGSEA. The beta constant-region primer was an equimolar mix of two oligonucleotides covering TRBC1 and TRBC2. TCRdb passed the UMI-ligation and nested PCR reads through MiXCR, listing each CDR3 protein once. The repertoire consists of tens of thousands of distinct CDR3 sequences, with approximately 14% occurring once and the leading ten covering roughly 0.9%. Study observations and caveats: Over 95% of naive TCR sequences appeared only once after error correction, unlike memory subsets.

The clonotype comes from a human donor in good health. Sample: central memory CD4+ T cells from blood. The rearrangement joins TRBV29-1 to TRBJ2-7; the tabulated D call, TRBD1, remains unverified against the DNA. The CDR3: CSVEGFWGQGADRYF.